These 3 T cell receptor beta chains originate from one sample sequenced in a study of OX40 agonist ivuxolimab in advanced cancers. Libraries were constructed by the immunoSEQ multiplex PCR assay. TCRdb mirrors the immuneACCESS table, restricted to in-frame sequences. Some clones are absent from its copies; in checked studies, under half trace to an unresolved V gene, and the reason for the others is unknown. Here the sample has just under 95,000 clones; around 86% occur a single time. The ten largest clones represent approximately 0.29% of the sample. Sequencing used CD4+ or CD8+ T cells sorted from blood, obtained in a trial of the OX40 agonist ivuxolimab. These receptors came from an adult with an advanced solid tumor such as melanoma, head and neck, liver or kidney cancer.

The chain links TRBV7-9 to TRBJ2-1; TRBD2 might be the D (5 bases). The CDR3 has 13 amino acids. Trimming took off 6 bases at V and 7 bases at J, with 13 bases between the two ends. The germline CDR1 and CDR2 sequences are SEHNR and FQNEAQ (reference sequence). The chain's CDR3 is CASSYLSVNEQFF. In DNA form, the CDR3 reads TGTGCCAGCAGTTACCTTAGCGTAAATGAGCAGTTCTTC.

The CDR3 region has the DNA TGCGCCAGCAGCCAAATTGCCCGGTCCGTAGGATCTAACTATGGCTACACCTTC. Translating it yields CASSQIARSVGSNYGYTF. The V and J genes are TRBV4-1 and TRBJ1-2, with D unclear. The ends were cut back, 2 bases at V and 0 bases at J, with 19 bases in the middle. Germline-derived CDR1 and CDR2 are MGHRA and YSYEKL. This CDR3 spans 18 amino acids.

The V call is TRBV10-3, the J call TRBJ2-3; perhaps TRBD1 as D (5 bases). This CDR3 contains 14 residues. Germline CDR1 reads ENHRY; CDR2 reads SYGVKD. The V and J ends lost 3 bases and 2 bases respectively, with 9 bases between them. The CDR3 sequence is CAISEGESTDTQYF. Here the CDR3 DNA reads TGTGCCATCAGTGAAGGGGAATCCACAGATACGCAGTATTTT.